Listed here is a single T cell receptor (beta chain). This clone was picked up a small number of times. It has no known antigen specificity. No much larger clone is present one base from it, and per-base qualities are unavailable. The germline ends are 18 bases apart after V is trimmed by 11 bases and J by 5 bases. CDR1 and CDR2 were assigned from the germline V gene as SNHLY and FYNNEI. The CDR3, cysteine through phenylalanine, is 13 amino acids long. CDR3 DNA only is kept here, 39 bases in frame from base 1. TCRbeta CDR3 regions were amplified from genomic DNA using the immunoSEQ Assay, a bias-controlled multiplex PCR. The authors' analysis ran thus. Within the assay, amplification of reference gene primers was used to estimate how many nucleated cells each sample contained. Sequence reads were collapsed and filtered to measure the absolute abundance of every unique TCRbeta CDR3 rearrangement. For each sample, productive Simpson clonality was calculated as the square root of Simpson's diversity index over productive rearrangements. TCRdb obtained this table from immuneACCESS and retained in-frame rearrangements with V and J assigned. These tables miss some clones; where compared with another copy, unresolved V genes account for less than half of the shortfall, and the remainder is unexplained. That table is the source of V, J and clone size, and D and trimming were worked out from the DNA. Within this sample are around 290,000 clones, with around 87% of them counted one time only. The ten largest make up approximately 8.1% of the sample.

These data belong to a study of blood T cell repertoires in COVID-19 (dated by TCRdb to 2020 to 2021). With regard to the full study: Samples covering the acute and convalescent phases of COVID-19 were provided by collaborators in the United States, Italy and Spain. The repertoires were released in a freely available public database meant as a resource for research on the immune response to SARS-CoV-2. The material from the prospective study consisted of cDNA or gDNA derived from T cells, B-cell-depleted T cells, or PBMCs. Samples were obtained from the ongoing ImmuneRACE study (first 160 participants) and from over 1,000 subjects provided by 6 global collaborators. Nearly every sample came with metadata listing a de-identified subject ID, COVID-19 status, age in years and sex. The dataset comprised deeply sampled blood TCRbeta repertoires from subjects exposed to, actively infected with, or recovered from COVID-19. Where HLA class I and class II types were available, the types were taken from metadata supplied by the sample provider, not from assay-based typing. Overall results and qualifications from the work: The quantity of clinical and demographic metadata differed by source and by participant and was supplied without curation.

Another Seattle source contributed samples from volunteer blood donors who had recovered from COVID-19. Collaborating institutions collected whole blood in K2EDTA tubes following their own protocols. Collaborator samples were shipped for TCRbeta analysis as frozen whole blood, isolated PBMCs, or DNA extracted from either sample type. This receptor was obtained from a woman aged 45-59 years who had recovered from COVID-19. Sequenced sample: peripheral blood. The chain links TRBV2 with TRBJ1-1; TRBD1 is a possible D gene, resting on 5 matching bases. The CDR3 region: CAGAGSQKTEAFF. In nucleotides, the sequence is TGTGCCGGGGCGGGATCCCAGAAGACTGAAGCTTTCTTT.